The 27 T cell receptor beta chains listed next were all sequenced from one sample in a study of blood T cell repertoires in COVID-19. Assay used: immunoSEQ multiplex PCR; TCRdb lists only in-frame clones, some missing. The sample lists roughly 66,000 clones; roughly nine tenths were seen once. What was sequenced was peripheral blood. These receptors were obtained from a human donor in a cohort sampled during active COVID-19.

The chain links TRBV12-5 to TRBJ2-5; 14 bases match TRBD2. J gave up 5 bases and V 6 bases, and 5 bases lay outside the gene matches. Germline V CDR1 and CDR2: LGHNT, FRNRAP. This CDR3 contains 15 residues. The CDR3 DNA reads TGTGCTAGTGGCACGACTAGCGGGGGGGCGGAGACCCAGTACTTC. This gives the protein CASGTTSGGAETQYF.

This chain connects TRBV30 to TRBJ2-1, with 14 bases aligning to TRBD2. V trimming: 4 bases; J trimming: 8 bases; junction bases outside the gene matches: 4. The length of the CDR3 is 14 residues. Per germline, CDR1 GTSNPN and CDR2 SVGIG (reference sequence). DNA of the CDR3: TGTGCCTGGACGGCGACTAGCGGGAGGGATGAGCAGTTCTTC. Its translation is CAWTATSGRDEQFF.

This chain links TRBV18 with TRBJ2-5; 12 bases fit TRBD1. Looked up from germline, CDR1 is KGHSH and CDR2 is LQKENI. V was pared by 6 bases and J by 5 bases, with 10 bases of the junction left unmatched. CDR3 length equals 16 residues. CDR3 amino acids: CASSEGDRGLVETQYF. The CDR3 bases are TGTGCCAGCTCCGAAGGGGACAGGGGGCTCGTCGAGACCCAGTACTTC. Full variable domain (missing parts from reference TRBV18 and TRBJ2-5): NAGVMQNPRHLVRRRGQEARLRCSPMKGHSHVYWYRQLPEEGLKFMVYLQKENIIDESGMPKERFSAEFPKEGPSILRIQQVVRGDSAAYFCASSEGDRGLVETQYFGPGTRLLVL.

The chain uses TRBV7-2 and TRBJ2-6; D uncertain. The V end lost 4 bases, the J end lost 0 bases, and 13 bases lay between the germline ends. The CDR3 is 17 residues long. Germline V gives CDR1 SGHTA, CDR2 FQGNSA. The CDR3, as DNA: TGTGCCAGCAGCTCCCGGGTCCCTTCCTCTGGGGCCAACGTCCTGACTTTC. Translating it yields CASSSRVPSSGANVLTF.

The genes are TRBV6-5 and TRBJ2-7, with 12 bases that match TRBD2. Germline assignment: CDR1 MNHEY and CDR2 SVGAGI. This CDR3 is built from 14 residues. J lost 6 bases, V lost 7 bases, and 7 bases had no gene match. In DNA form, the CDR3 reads TGTGCCAGCACCCGGCTAGCGGGGGGGCCCGAGCAGTACTTC. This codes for CASTRLAGGPEQYF.

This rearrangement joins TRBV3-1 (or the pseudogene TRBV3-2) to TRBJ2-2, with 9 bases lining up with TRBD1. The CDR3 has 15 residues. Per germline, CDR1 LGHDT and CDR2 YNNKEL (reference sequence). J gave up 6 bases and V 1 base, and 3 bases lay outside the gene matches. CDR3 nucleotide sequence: TGTGCCAGCAGCCAAGTACAGGGGGCTGCCGGGGAGCTGTTTTTT. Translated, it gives CASSQVQGAAGELFF.

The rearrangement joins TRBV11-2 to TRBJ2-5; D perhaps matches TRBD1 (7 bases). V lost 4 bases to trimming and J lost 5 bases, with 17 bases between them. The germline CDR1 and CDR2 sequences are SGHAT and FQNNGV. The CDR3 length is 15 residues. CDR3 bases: TGTGCCAGCAGCTGGCCGGAGACAGGGAGGGAGACCCAGTACTTC. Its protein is CASSWPETGRETQYF.

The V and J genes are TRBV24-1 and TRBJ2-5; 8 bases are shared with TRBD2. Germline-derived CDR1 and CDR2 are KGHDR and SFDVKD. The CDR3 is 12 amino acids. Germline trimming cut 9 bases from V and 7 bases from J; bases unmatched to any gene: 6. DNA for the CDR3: TGTGCCACCCATCGGACTAGCCCGACCCAGTACTTC. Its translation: CATHRTSPTQYF.

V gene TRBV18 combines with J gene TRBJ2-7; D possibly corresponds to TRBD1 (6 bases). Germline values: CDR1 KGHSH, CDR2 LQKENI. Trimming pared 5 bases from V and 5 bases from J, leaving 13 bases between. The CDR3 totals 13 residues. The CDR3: CASSKAGVHEQYF. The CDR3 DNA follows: TGTGCCAGCTCAAAGGCAGGGGTGCACGAGCAGTACTTC.

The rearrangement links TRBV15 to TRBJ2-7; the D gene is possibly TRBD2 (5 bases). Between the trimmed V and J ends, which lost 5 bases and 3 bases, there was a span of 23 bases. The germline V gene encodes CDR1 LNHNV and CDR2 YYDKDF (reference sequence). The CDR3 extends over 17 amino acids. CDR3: CATSLGYERIDGYEQYF. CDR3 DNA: TGTGCCACCAGCCTTGGATATGAGCGGATAGACGGCTACGAGCAGTACTTC.

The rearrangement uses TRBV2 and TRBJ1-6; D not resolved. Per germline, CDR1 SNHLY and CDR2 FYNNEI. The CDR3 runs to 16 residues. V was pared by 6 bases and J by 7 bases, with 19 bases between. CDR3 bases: TGTGCCAGCAGCCCCCCGGTTGGAGGGCCGAATTCACCCCTCCACTTT. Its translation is CASSPPVGGPNSPLHF.

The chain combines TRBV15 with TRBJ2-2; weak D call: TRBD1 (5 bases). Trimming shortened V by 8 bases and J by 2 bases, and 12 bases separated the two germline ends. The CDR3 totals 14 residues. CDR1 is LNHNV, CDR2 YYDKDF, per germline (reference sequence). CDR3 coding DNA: TGTGCCACCTCGGCAGGGCCTAACACCGGGGAGCTGTTTTTT. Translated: CATSAGPNTGELFF.

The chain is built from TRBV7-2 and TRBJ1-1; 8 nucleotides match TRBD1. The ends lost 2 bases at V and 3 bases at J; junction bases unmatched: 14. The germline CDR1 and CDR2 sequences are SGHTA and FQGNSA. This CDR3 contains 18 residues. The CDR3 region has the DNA TGTGCCAGCAGCTTACTGTTGATGGACAGGGCCACGTACACTGAAGCTTTCTTT. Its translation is CASSLLLMDRATYTEAFF.

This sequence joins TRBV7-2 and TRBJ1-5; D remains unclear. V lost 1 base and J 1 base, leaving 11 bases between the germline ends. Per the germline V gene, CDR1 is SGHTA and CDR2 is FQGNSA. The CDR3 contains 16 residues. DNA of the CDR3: TGTGCCAGCAGCTTAGGAGCAAGAGGAAGCAATCAGCCCCAGCATTTT. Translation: CASSLGARGSNQPQHF.

The CDR3: CASRLARLTGQYARTNEKLFF. The CDR3 region has the DNA TGTGCAAGTCGCTTAGCGCGGCTAACGGGACAGTATGCCCGAACTAATGAAAAACTGTTTTTT. The chain couples TRBV12-2 to TRBJ1-4; the DNA was not compared with TRBD1, the D call given in the table. TRBV12-2 is a pseudogene segment. The length of the CDR3 is 21 residues.

This CDR3 reads CASSSNTLLSYNEQFF. The CDR3 region has the DNA TGTGCCAGCAGCTCCAATACCCTACTCTCCTACAATGAGCAGTTCTTC. The genes are TRBV13 and TRBJ2-1; D gene uncertain. Germline lookup yields CDR1 PRHDT and CDR2 FYEKMQ (reference sequence). With 4 bases removed from V and 0 bases from J, the gap between germline ends came to 13 bases. The CDR3 runs 16 residues.

CDR3 amino acids: CASSELRADTQYF. The CDR3 DNA sequence: TGTGCCAGCAGTGAACTCCGAGCAGATACGCAGTATTTT. J is TRBJ2-3 and V is TRBV2; D gene unclear. Germline CDR1 and CDR2: SNHLY and FYNNEI. Trimming took 2 bases from V and 4 from J, leaving 7 bases between them. There are 13 residues in the CDR3.

CDR3 in DNA: TGTGCCAGCAGGACTTGGGGGGGGACTAATGAAAAACTGTTTTTT. Encoded protein: CASRTWGGTNEKLFF. The V gene is TRBV6-6, the J gene TRBJ1-4; maybe TRBD1 (5 bases). The CDR3 runs 15 residues. Looked up from germline, CDR1 is MNHNY and CDR2 is SVGAGI (reference sequence). Deletions cut 6 bases from V and 2 bases from J, with 13 bases between.

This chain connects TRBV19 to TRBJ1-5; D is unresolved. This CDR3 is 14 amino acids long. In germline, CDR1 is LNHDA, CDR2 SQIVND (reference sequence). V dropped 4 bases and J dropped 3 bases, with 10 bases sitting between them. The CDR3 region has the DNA TGTGCCAGTAGTAGCGGGCACAACAATCAGCCCCAGCATTTT. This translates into CASSSGHNNQPQHF.

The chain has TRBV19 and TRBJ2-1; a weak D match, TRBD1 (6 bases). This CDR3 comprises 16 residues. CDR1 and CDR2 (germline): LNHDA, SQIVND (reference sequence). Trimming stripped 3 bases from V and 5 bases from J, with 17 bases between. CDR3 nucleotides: TGTGCCAGTAGTATGGGTACAGGGTTCCAGGACAATGAGCAGTTCTTC. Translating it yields CASSMGTGFQDNEQFF.

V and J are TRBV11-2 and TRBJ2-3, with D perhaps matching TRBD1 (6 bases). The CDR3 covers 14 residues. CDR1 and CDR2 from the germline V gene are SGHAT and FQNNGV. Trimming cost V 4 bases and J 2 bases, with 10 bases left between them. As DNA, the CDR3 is TGTGCCAGCAGCTCTGGACAGCTCACAGATACGCAGTATTTT. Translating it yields CASSSGQLTDTQYF.

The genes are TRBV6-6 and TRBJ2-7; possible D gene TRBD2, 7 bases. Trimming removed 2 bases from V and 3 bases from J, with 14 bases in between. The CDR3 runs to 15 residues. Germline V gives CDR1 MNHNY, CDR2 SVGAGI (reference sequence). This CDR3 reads CASSYGGGEGYEQYF. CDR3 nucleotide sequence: TGTGCCAGCAGTTACGGGGGGGGCGAAGGCTACGAGCAGTACTTC.

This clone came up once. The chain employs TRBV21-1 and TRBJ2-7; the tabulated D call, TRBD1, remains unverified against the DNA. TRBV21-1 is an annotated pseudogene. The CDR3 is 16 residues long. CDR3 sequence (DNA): TGTGCCAGCACCAAAAGATTGGACAGTCTATCCTACGAGCAGTACTTC. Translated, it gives CASTKRLDSLSYEQYF.

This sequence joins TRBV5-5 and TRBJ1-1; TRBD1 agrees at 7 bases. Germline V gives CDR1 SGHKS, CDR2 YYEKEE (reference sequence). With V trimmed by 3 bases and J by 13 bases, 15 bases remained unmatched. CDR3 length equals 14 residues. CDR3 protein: CASSSSTGTGDGFF. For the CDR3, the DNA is TGTGCCAGCAGCTCGTCGACAGGGACGGGGGACGGTTTCTTT.

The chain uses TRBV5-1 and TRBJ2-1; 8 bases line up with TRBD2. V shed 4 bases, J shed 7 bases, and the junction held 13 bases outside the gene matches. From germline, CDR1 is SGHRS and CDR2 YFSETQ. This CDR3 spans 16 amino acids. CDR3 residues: CASSGQAGVSGNEQFF. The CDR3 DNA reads TGCGCCAGCAGCGGGCAAGCGGGGGTGTCTGGTAATGAGCAGTTCTTC.

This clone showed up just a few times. The CDR3 loop reads CASSLDKKQFF. CDR3 sequence (DNA): TGCGCCAGCAGCTTGGATAAAAAGCAGTTCTTC. The chain combines TRBV5-1 with TRBJ2-1; D remains unclear. V was trimmed by 0 bases and J by 11 bases, leaving 6 bases between them. The V gene's germline CDR1 is SGHRS and CDR2 YFSETQ. The CDR3 consists of 11 residues. The whole variable domain, filled in from reference TRBV5-1 and TRBJ2-1, reads KAGVTQTPRYLIKTRGQQVTLSCSPISGHRSVSWYQQTPGQGLQFLFEYFSETQRNKGNFPGRFSGRQFSNSRSEMNVSTLELGDSALYLCASSLDKKQFFGPGTRLTVL.

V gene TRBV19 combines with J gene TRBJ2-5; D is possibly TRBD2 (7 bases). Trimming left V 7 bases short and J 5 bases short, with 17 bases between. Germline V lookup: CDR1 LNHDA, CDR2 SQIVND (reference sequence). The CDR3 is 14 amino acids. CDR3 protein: CASTLTKGGETQYF. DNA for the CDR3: TGTGCCAGTACCCTGACGAAGGGGGGGGAGACCCAGTACTTC.